Listed below are T cell receptor beta chains from one sample, sequenced in a study of blood T cells in healthy people across ages. TCRdb called the 5' RACE reads again in MiXCR, with one record for every CDR3 protein. The sample lists roughly 560,000 distinct CDR3 sequences, 24% occurring once. In addition, the sample was reused for a study of T cells of mothers and their children.

The sample consisted of blood. The receptors here all came from a boy aged 5-17 years in good health. Both conserved end residues are part of each CDR3. Fields, in order: V gene, clone size, D gene, J gene, CDR3 DNA, CDR3 protein. A D gene is named only where the DNA matches it firmly. Where a row states a size, it is once, few, many or the class of an expanded clone; other rows omit it.

TRBV9	.	TRBD2	TRBJ2-1	TGTGCCAGCAGCGTAGGAGCGGGGGGGCACAATGAGCAGTTCTTC	CASSVGAGGHNEQFF
TRBV14	.	.	TRBJ1-1	TGTGCCAGCAGCCAGCAGACGAACACTGAAGCTTTCTTT	CASSQQTNTEAFF
TRBV7-2	.	.	TRBJ1-1	TGTGCCAGCAGCATGGGACCCCTTCCTGAAGCTTTCTTT	CASSMGPLPEAFF
TRBV7-2	few	.	TRBJ2-1	TGTGCCAGCAGCTTAGTTATCTCTCTAGCACTCTCCTACAATGAGCAGTTCTTC	CASSLVISLALSYNEQFF
TRBV20-1	few	TRBD1	TRBJ1-2	TGCAGTGCGCCCGGGACAGAGTTTTCAGGTGGCTATGGCTACACCTTC	CSAPGTEFSGGYGYTF
TRBV6-5	.	TRBD1	TRBJ1-1	TGTGCCAGCAGTTACAGCGCCTACAGGGGGCAAGGGAACACTGAAGCTTTCTTT	CASSYSAYRGQGNTEAFF
TRBV5-1	.	TRBD1	TRBJ1-1	TGCGCCAGCAGCTACGCGGGACAGGACCACACTGAAGCTTTCTTT	CASSYAGQDHTEAFF
TRBV6-2/TRBV6-3	few	.	TRBJ2-5	TGTGCCAGCAGCTACGACGGCCTAGCCCCCGAGGAGACCCAGTACTTC	CASSYDGLAPEETQYF
TRBV29-1	.	.	TRBJ2-1	TGCAGCGTTGAATATCTACCCCCGGCGGGCCTCAATGAGCAGTTCTTC	CSVEYLPPAGLNEQFF
TRBV7-2	many	.	TRBJ2-5	TGTGCCAGCAGCTCCCGAGGGAGCGTCCAAGAAGGGACCCAGTACTTC	CASSSRGSVQEGTQYF
TRBV20-1	.	.	TRBJ1-5	TGCAGTGCTAGAGATTTGAGGGGGTTTGAAAATCAGCCCCAGCATTTT	CSARDLRGFENQPQHF
TRBV14	.	.	TRBJ1-4	TGTGCCAGCCGACCTAACACGGGGGAGGGCCTGCGGTCTAATGAAAAACTGTTTTTT	CASRPNTGEGLRSNEKLFF
TRBV6-9	.	.	TRBJ1-5	TGTGCCAACAGTTATTGTCAGGGAACTATAGTCTCCTATAGCAATCAGCCCCAGCATTTT	CANSYCQGTIVSYSNQPQHF
TRBV10-3	few	.	TRBJ2-7	TGTGCCATCAGTGAGTCCGGGCCTCCTACTCCCTACGAGCAGTACTTC	CAISESGPPTPYEQYF
TRBV7-8	.	TRBD2	TRBJ2-2	TGTGCCAGCAGCTTGCAGCGGGGGGGCGCCGGGGAGCTGTTTTTT	CASSLQRGGAGELFF
TRBV13	.	.	TRBJ1-2	TGTGCCAGCAGCGGATGGGACGGACCTAACTATGGCTACACCTTC	CASSGWDGPNYGYTF
TRBV5-1	.	TRBD2	TRBJ2-3	TGCGCCAGCAGCTTGGCCCTAGCGGGGAAGTCTAGCACAGATACGCAGTATTTT	CASSLALAGKSSTDTQYF
TRBV9	.	.	TRBJ2-5	TGTGCCAGCAGCGTAGATCTTGAGACCCAGTACTTC	CASSVDLETQYF